The 11 T cell receptor beta chains in this list originate from one sample, sequenced in a study of T-cell reconstitution after alpha-beta-depleted transplantation in children. For TCRbeta, the library was prepared with unique molecular identifiers. A single record per CDR3 protein comes from TCRdb applying MiXCR to the PCR reads. In the table there are about 610,000 distinct CDR3 sequences, over 9.5% of which are singletons. The sample here was PBMCs from the stem cell graft donor, taken from the stem cell graft. The receptors were sampled from a human donor who donated a stem cell graft to a child with acute myeloid leukemia.

This clonotype was seen a few times. The V and J genes are TRBV20-1 and TRBJ2-2; 8 bases agree with TRBD2. V was clipped by 0 bases and J by 7 bases; unmatched bases: 7. There are 15 residues in the CDR3. The germline V gene encodes CDR1 DFQATT and CDR2 SNEGSKA (reference sequence). In nucleotides, the CDR3 is TGCAGTGCTAGAGAGCGGGAGGCAGGACACGGGGAGCTGTTTTTT. Translation gives CSAREREAGHGELFF.

This clonotype has ten or more counts. The chain employs TRBV14 and TRBJ2-7; the match to TRBD2 covers 14 bases. Trimming removed 0 bases from V and 7 bases from J; junction bases left unmatched: 5. The CDR3 contains 16 residues. Germline loops: CDR1 SGHDN, CDR2 FVKESK. CDR3 bases: TGTGCCAGCAGCCAAGATCAGGGACTAGCGGGAGTTGAGCAGTACTTC. Protein: CASSQDQGLAGVEQYF.

This clonotype was seen a few times. This chain links TRBV15 with TRBJ2-1; TRBD2 agrees at 12 bases. V trimming: 0 bases; J trimming: 8 bases; junction bases outside the gene matches: 8. Germline-derived CDR1 and CDR2 are LNHNV and YYDKDF (reference sequence). The CDR3 is 17 amino acids. CDR3 DNA: TGTGCCACCAGCAGAGATCAGATGACTAGCGGGGGCGATGAGCAGTTCTTC. Translating gives CATSRDQMTSGGDEQFF.

CDR3 loop: CASTRGDSPYGYTF. The DNA for the CDR3 is TGTGCCAGCACCCGAGGGGACAGTCCATATGGCTACACCTTC. The J gene is TRBJ1-2, the V gene TRBV25-1; 7 bases match TRBD1. The CDR3 consists of 14 residues. Germline V lookup: CDR1 MGHDK, CDR2 SYGVNS. V trimming: 7 bases; J trimming: 5 bases; junction bases outside the gene matches: 10.

This clonotype showed up just a few times. The V and J genes are TRBV20-1 and TRBJ2-6; TRBD2 might be the D (6 bases). Per the germline V gene, CDR1 is DFQATT and CDR2 is SNEGSKA (reference sequence). The V end lost 2 bases, the J end lost 4 bases, and 9 bases lay between the germline ends. CDR3 length: 14 amino acids. The CDR3 here is CSARPGVGANVLTF. The CDR3 bases are TGCAGTGCTAGACCGGGGGTCGGGGCCAACGTCCTGACTTTC.

This clonotype was counted between two and nine times. This rearrangement joins TRBV5-1 to TRBJ1-1, with D perhaps matching TRBD1 (5 bases). From germline, CDR1 is SGHRS and CDR2 YFSETQ. V gave up 0 bases and J gave up 1 base, with 19 bases separating them. The CDR3 totals 18 residues. CDR3 loop: CASSLEGRGSLKNTEAFF. DNA of the CDR3: TGCGCCAGCAGCTTGGAAGGCCGGGGGAGTCTCAAGAACACTGAAGCTTTCTTT.

This clonotype was recorded a few times. V is TRBV7-3 and J is TRBJ2-3; D might be TRBD2 (6 bases). V was trimmed by 3 bases and J by 5 bases, leaving 12 bases between them. Germline CDR1 is SGHTA and CDR2 is FQGTGA. The CDR3 extends over 14 amino acids. CDR3 region: CASSFGTLGDTQYF. CDR3 bases: TGTGCCAGCAGCTTCGGGACTTTGGGAGATACGCAGTATTTT.

This clonotype came up a few times. The chain employs TRBV3-1 and TRBJ2-2, with 7 positions matching TRBD2. The CDR3 is made up of 15 amino acids. Trimming took 0 bases from V and 6 from J; bases not matched to a gene: 4. In germline, CDR1 is LGHDT, CDR2 YNNKEL (reference sequence). The CDR3 here is CASSQDGGGSGELFF. CDR3 nucleotide sequence: TGTGCCAGCAGCCAAGATGGGGGGGGGTCCGGGGAGCTGTTTTTT.

This clonotype was counted a few times. This rearrangement joins TRBV27 to TRBJ1-1; D remains ambiguous. This CDR3 is built from 14 residues. The germline V gene encodes CDR1 MNHEY and CDR2 SMNVEV (reference sequence). V lost 7 bases, J lost 1 base, and 13 bases lay in between. The CDR3 region is CASTPLRTNTEAFF. CDR3 DNA: TGTGCCAGCACTCCCCTCCGGACGAACACTGAAGCTTTCTTT.

The table lists this clonotype with many counts. This rearrangement joins TRBV20-1 to TRBJ2-1; perhaps D is TRBD1 or TRBD2 (5 bases each). V lost 6 bases, J lost 12 bases, and 12 bases lay in between. The V gene's germline CDR1 is DFQATT and CDR2 SNEGSKA (reference sequence). The CDR3 consists of 10 residues. CDR3 loop: CSAWGWGQFF. The CDR3 DNA reads as TGCAGTGCCTGGGGGTGGGGGCAGTTCTTC.

Remarks on this clonotype: Since a much larger clone is just one base distant, this may be a read error. V is TRBV25-1 and J is TRBJ2-7, with TRBD1 identical over 11 bases. Germline CDR1 reads MGHDK; CDR2 reads SYGVNS. This CDR3 is 14 amino acids long. The trim removed 6 bases at V and 3 bases at J, leaving 4 bases unmatched. CDR3 DNA sequence: TGTGCCAGCAGGCCCGGGACAGGGGGCTACGAGCAGTACTTC. Translation: CASRPGTGGYEQYF.